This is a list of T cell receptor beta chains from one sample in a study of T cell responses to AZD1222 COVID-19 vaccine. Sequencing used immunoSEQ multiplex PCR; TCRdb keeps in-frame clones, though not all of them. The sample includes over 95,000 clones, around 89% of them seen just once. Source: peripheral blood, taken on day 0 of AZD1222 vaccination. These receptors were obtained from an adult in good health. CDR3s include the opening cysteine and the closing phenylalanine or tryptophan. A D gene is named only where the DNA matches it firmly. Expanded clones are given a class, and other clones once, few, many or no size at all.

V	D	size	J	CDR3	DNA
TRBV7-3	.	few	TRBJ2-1	CASSSISTPTNEQFF	TGTGCCAGCAGCTCTATAAGTACTCCTACAAATGAGCAGTTCTTC
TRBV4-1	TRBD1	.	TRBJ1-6	CASSQDPGQGNSPLHF	TGCGCCAGCAGCCAAGATCCCGGACAGGGAAATTCACCCCTCCACTTT
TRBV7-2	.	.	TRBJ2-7	CASSLGQGTYEQYF	TGTGCCAGCAGCTTAGGTCAGGGAACCTACGAGCAGTACTTC
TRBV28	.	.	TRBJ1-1	CASSLVAPSEAFF	TGTGCCAGCAGTTTGGTTGCTCCCAGCGAAGCTTTCTTT
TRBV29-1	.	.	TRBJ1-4	CSALSSNEKLFF	TGCAGCGCGTTGTCGAGTAATGAAAAACTGTTTTTT
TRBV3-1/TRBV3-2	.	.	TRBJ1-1	CASSQKIQCEAFF	TGTGCCAGCAGCCAAAAAATACAGTGTGAAGCTTTCTTT
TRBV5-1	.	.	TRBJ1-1	CASSLARYTEAFF	TGCGCCAGCAGCTTGGCACGGTACACTGAAGCTTTCTTT
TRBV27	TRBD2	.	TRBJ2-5	CASSPETSGGAETQYF	TGTGCCAGCAGTCCGGAGACTAGCGGGGGGGCCGAGACCCAGTACTTC
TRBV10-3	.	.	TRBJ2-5	CAICGGKGETQYF	TGTGCCATCTGTGGTGGGAAGGGAGAGACCCAGTACTTC
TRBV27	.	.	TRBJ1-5	CASTWGSLSNQPQHF	TGTGCCAGCACCTGGGGCAGTCTCAGCAATCAGCCCCAGCATTTT
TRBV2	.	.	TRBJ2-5	CASSGLTGQETQYF	TGTGCCAGCAGTGGCCTTACAGGACAAGAGACCCAGTACTTC
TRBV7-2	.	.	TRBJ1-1	CASSLASGLNTEAFF	TGTGCCAGCAGCTTAGCTTCGGGGTTGAACACTGAAGCTTTCTTT
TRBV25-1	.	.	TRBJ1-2	CASSRRTLAEDYGYTF	TGTGCCAGCAGTAGACGAACGTTGGCGGAAGACTATGGCTACACCTTC
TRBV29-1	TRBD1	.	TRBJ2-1	CSVERGRSNNEQFF	TGCAGCGTTGAAAGGGGGCGCAGTAACAATGAGCAGTTCTTC
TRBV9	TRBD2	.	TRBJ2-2	CASSVLAGGNTGELFF	TGTGCCAGCAGCGTACTAGCGGGGGGTAACACCGGGGAGCTGTTTTTT